One TCR beta chain is described in this entry. Antigen: not known. This sample stems from a study of post-analysis software for immune sequencing data. Overall study context: Both relapsing-remitting and secondary progressive multiple sclerosis featured among the disease courses, as did progressive-relapsing multiple sclerosis. Whole-study findings and limits: Samples from one preparation batch, clustered by F measure, grouped strongly together. Versus controls, multiple sclerosis patients showed significantly lower diversity (normalized Chao1).

The library was made from cDNA and included unique molecular identifiers. With roughly 0.9 to 11 million T cells as the source, a few hundred thousand cDNA molecules resulted. TCRdb reanalysed the PCR reads using MiXCR and keeps one entry per CDR3 protein. In the table there are about 430,000 distinct CDR3 sequences, approximately 42% of which are singletons. The specimen was blood. The origin of this receptor is a girl aged 2 to 9 with multiple sclerosis.

The CDR3 protein is CASSFLGQLRETQYF. CDR3 DNA: TGTGCCAGCAGTTTCTTGGGACAGTTAAGAGAGACCCAGTACTTC. The rearrangement links TRBV27 to TRBJ2-4, with 7 bases fitting TRBD1. The J call may be incorrect, as the DNA end agrees better with TRBJ2-5. Per germline, CDR1 MNHEY and CDR2 SMNVEV (reference sequence). There are 15 residues in the CDR3.